These 26 T cell receptor beta chains originate from one sample sequenced in a study of T cell changes during pregnancy in multiple sclerosis. The method was immunoSEQ multiplex PCR; TCRdb's version includes in-frame clones alone and lacks a portion of them. Counted here are 80,000 to 130,000 clones, around nine tenths occurring once; the ten biggest clones make up around 1.2%. The specimen was peripheral blood, collected in the second trimester of pregnancy. The receptor source for this set is a female donor with multiple sclerosis, enrolled in a pregnancy study.

This clone was counted between two and nine times. The chain is built from TRBV19 and TRBJ1-1, with 7 nucleotides matching TRBD1. This CDR3 region has 12 residues. Germline CDR1 reads LNHDA; CDR2 reads SQIVND (reference sequence). Unmatched junction bases numbered 6, after V lost 6 bases and J lost 8 bases. CDR3 in amino acids: CASRSQGVEAFF. The CDR3 nucleotides read TGTGCCAGTAGATCCCAGGGGGTGGAAGCTTTCTTT. The variable domain in full, with the rest retrieved from reference TRBV19 and TRBJ1-1, is DGGITQSPKYLFRKEGQNVTLSCEQNLNHDAMYWYRQDPGQGLRLIYYSQIVNDFQKGDIAEGYSVSREKKESFPLTVTSAQKNPTAFYLCASRSQGVEAFFGQGTRLTVV.

The chain combines TRBV7-2 with TRBJ2-1; perhaps TRBD2 as D (6 bases). Per the germline V gene, CDR1 is SGHTA and CDR2 is FQGNSA. CDR3 length equals 15 residues. Trimming removed 4 bases at V and 6 bases at J, with 16 bases between. The CDR3 region is CASSWGVGIINEQFF. DNA for the CDR3: TGTGCCAGCAGCTGGGGGGTCGGGATTATCAATGAGCAGTTCTTC.

The chain has TRBV9 and TRBJ1-3; a weak D match, TRBD1 (5 bases). From germline, CDR1 is SGDLS and CDR2 YYNGEE. Trimming removed 3 bases from V and 3 bases from J, with 10 bases in between. The CDR3 has 14 residues. The CDR3 coding sequence is TGTGCCAGCAGCGAACAGGTATTTGGAAACACCATATATTTT. The encoded protein is CASSEQVFGNTIYF.

The chain is built from TRBV30 and TRBJ1-6; D gene ambiguous. The germline V gene has CDR1 GTSNPN and CDR2 SVGIG (reference sequence). CDR3 size: 13 residues. V lost 1 base and J 8 bases, leaving 9 bases between the germline ends. CDR3: CAWSGGRDSPLHF. The CDR3 bases are TGTGCCTGGAGTGGAGGCAGAGATTCACCCCTCCACTTT. The entire variable domain, with the rest obtained from reference TRBV30 and TRBJ1-6, is as follows: SQTIHQWPATLVQPVGSPLSLECTVEGTSNPNLYWYRQAAGRGLQLLFYSVGIGQISSEVPQNLSASRPQDRQFILSSKKLLLSDSGFYLCAWSGGRDSPLHFGNGTRLTVT.

The gene calls are TRBV30 and TRBJ1-2; possibly TRBD1 for D (5 bases). The CDR3 runs to 16 residues. V was cut by 4 bases and J by 5 bases, with 23 bases left in between. Germline-derived CDR1 and CDR2 are GTSNPN and SVGIG (reference sequence). This chain's CDR3 is CAWKRGTGAQLYGYTF. CDR3 nucleotides: TGTGCCTGGAAAAGGGGTACCGGAGCTCAGTTATATGGCTACACCTTC.

The genes are TRBV7-2 and TRBJ1-2; 8 bases map to TRBD1. The CDR3 spans 13 residues. Trimming cost V 5 bases and J 8 bases; bases outside gene matches: 7. Germline V gene sequence: CDR1 SGHTA, CDR2 FQGNSA. As DNA, the CDR3 is TGTGCCAGCAGCCCCCGGACAGGGAAAGGCTACACCTTC. Translating it yields CASSPRTGKGYTF.

The chain uses TRBV5-1 and TRBJ2-2; TRBD2 matches 9 bases. V was clipped by 1 base and J by 3 bases; unmatched bases: 1. The CDR3 is 15 amino acids. CDR1 is SGHRS, CDR2 YFSETQ, per germline. The CDR3 nucleotides are TGCGCCAGCAGCTTGACTAGCGGGTACACCGGGGAGCTGTTTTTT. This codes for CASSLTSGYTGELFF.

This clone was seen a single time. This chain connects TRBV30 to TRBJ2-1; 7 nucleotides match TRBD2. Trimming took 4 bases from V and 9 from J; bases not matched to a gene: 9. This CDR3 contains 13 residues. CDR1 GTSNPN and CDR2 SVGIG come from the germline V gene (reference sequence). The CDR3 is CAWTGGSSSEQFF. In DNA form, the CDR3 reads TGTGCCTGGACTGGCGGGAGTTCAAGTGAGCAGTTCTTC.

This clone showed up just once. The gene calls are TRBV4-1 and TRBJ1-5; 7 nucleotides agree with TRBD1. The CDR3 has 15 amino acids. The V segment lost 1 base and the J segment 6 bases; nucleotides outside the gene matches: 6. Per germline, CDR1 MGHRA and CDR2 YSYEKL. CDR3 sequence reads: CASSQGQGLTQPQHF. In nucleotides, the CDR3 is TGCGCCAGCAGCCAAGGACAGGGATTAACTCAGCCCCAGCATTTT.

This clone appeared once. The rearrangement links TRBV6-5 to TRBJ2-7, with TRBD2 matching over 10 bases. The CDR3 consists of 14 residues. With 6 bases clipped from V and 3 bases from J, the junction kept 5 bases outside the gene matches. Germline V gives CDR1 MNHEY, CDR2 SVGAGI. CDR3 residues: CASSTLAGVYEQYF. DNA of the CDR3: TGTGCCAGCAGCACCCTAGCGGGGGTCTACGAGCAGTACTTC.

The chain employs TRBV27 and TRBJ2-1, with 13 bases lining up with TRBD2. This CDR3 has 19 amino acids. After removal of 5 bases from V and 4 bases from J, the junction contained 14 bases not matched to a gene. CDR1 and CDR2 (germline): MNHEY, SMNVEV (reference sequence). The CDR3 reads CASSLRLAGGKRTYNEQFF. CDR3 in DNA: TGTGCCAGCAGTCTGCGACTAGCGGGAGGCAAAAGAACGTACAATGAGCAGTTCTTC.

CDR3 protein: CASSLANRGLARHEQFF. CDR3 DNA: TGCGCCAGCAGCTTGGCAAATCGGGGACTAGCTAGGCATGAGCAGTTCTTC. This chain links TRBV5-1 with TRBJ2-1, with 9 bases lining up with TRBD2. The CDR3 covers 17 residues. V trimming: 0 bases; J trimming: 8 bases; junction bases outside the gene matches: 12. CDR1 SGHRS and CDR2 YFSETQ come from the germline V gene.

This sequence joins TRBV4-1 and TRBJ1-2; a weak D match, TRBD1 (6 bases). With 0 bases removed from V and 2 bases from J, the gap between germline ends came to 10 bases. Germline lookup yields CDR1 MGHRA and CDR2 YSYEKL. CDR3 length equals 15 residues. The CDR3 spells CASSQERTGNYGYTF. The DNA of the CDR3 is TGCGCCAGCAGCCAAGAACGCACAGGGAACTATGGCTACACCTTC.

The chain uses TRBV7-2 and TRBJ1-2, with D tentatively TRBD1 (6 bases). This CDR3 has 13 residues. Germline CDR1 is SGHTA and CDR2 is FQGNSA. Between the trimmed V and J ends, which lost 10 bases and 4 bases, there was a span of 16 bases. This chain's CDR3 is CATRPTGIYGYTF. The CDR3 DNA is TGTGCCACCAGACCCACAGGGATCTATGGCTACACCTTC.

The chain has TRBV11-2 and TRBJ2-7; 10 bases fit TRBD2. CDR3 length equals 15 residues. V trimming: 5 bases; J trimming: 1 base; junction bases outside the gene matches: 5. Germline-derived CDR1 and CDR2 are SGHAT and FQNNGV. CDR3 DNA sequence: TGTGCCAGCAGCCCCCAACTAGCGGGGTCCTACGAGCAGTACTTC. It yields the protein CASSPQLAGSYEQYF.

This chain links TRBV6-1 with TRBJ2-3; TRBD2 agrees at 7 bases. V shed 2 bases, J shed 1 base, and the junction held 3 bases outside the gene matches. This CDR3 has 15 residues. CDR1 MNHNS and CDR2 SASEGT come from the germline V gene. CDR3 region: CASSEWGRGTDTQYF. The CDR3 DNA reads TGTGCCAGCAGTGAATGGGGGAGGGGCACAGATACGCAGTATTTT.

The rearrangement links TRBV27 to TRBJ2-2, with 15 bases aligning to TRBD2. Germline V gene sequence: CDR1 MNHEY, CDR2 SMNVEV (reference sequence). The V segment lost 7 bases and the J segment 1 base; nucleotides outside the gene matches: 7. This CDR3 has 18 amino acids. The CDR3 sequence is CASTAGTSGRRNTGELFF. CDR3 bases: TGTGCCAGCACTGCCGGGACTAGCGGGAGGCGGAACACCGGGGAGCTGTTTTTT.

The chain joins TRBV19 to TRBJ2-1; 10 nucleotides match TRBD1. The ends lost 8 bases at V and 6 bases at J; junction bases unmatched: 7. The CDR3 covers 14 residues. The germline CDR1 and CDR2 sequences are LNHDA and SQIVND (reference sequence). As DNA, the CDR3 is TGTGCCAGTGAATCCGGGACAGGGGTCAATGAGCAGTTCTTC. Translated, it gives CASESGTGVNEQFF.

This clone was recorded once. The chain combines TRBV18 with TRBJ2-1; 9 nucleotides align to TRBD1. The ends lost 1 base at V and 2 bases at J; junction bases unmatched: 15. This CDR3 region has 20 residues. Germline loops: CDR1 KGHSH, CDR2 LQKENI. The CDR3 protein is CASSPLRDRASLATYNEQFF. DNA for the CDR3: TGTGCCAGCTCACCACTCCGGGACAGGGCCTCCCTCGCTACCTACAATGAGCAGTTCTTC.

This sequence joins TRBV15 and TRBJ1-1; possibly TRBD1 for D (5 bases). Germline V gene sequence: CDR1 LNHNV, CDR2 YYDKDF (reference sequence). Trimming removed 0 bases from V and 2 bases from J, with 10 bases in between. The CDR3 runs 15 residues. In nucleotides, the CDR3 is TGTGCCACCAGCAGAGATGGACAACGCAACACTGAAGCTTTCTTT. This encodes CATSRDGQRNTEAFF.

The rearrangement joins TRBV7-2 to TRBJ2-2; no reliable D call. The V and J ends lost 2 bases and 4 bases respectively, with 8 bases between them. The CDR3 loop spans 14 amino acids. The V gene's germline CDR1 is SGHTA and CDR2 FQGNSA. The CDR3 here is CASSLSPRTGELFF. CDR3 nucleotide sequence: TGTGCCAGCAGCTTAAGTCCGCGCACCGGGGAGCTGTTTTTT.

The chain has TRBV2 and TRBJ1-1, with D tentatively TRBD1 (5 bases). The CDR3 has 12 residues. Trimming cost V 2 bases and J 6 bases, with 7 bases left between them. The V gene's germline CDR1 is SNHLY and CDR2 FYNNEI. In DNA form, the CDR3 reads TGTGCCAGCAGTGAAATAGGGGCTGAAGCTTTCTTT. Translating it yields CASSEIGAEAFF.

CDR3 region: CASSLMGTSGYEQYF. The CDR3 DNA sequence: TGTGCCAGCAGCCTCATGGGGACTAGCGGCTACGAGCAGTACTTC. The rearrangement uses TRBV27 and TRBJ2-7; the match to TRBD2 covers 11 bases. CDR1 is MNHEY and CDR2 is SMNVEV in the germline V gene (reference sequence). The ends lost 6 bases at V and 3 bases at J; junction bases unmatched: 7. The CDR3 is 15 amino acids.

This chain uses TRBV28 with TRBJ1-3; the D is unclear. The V gene's germline CDR1 is MDHEN and CDR2 SYDVKM. V gave up 1 base and J gave up 0 bases, with 16 bases separating them. The CDR3 extends over 18 amino acids. In nucleotides, the CDR3 is TGTGCCAGCAGTTTATTAGTCGGCACTAAGACCTCTGGAAACACCATATATTTT. This sequence encodes CASSLLVGTKTSGNTIYF.

The chain recombines TRBV6-6 with TRBJ2-5; TRBD1 agrees at 8 bases. This CDR3 is 14 amino acids long. Germline V CDR1 and CDR2: MNHNY, SVGAGI (reference sequence). V lost 0 bases to trimming and J lost 4 bases; unmatched junction nucleotides: 1. CDR3: CASSYSGQGETQYF. The CDR3 DNA reads TGTGCCAGCAGTTACTCCGGACAGGGAGAGACCCAGTACTTC.

The chain links TRBV27 to TRBJ2-7, with D perhaps TRBD1 (6 bases). CDR1 and CDR2 (germline): MNHEY, SMNVEV (reference sequence). This CDR3 has 12 residues. Trimming left V 10 bases short and J 2 bases short, with 12 bases between. The CDR3 protein is CATQGPTYEQYF. The CDR3 DNA reads TGTGCCACCCAGGGGCCGACCTACGAGCAGTACTTC.